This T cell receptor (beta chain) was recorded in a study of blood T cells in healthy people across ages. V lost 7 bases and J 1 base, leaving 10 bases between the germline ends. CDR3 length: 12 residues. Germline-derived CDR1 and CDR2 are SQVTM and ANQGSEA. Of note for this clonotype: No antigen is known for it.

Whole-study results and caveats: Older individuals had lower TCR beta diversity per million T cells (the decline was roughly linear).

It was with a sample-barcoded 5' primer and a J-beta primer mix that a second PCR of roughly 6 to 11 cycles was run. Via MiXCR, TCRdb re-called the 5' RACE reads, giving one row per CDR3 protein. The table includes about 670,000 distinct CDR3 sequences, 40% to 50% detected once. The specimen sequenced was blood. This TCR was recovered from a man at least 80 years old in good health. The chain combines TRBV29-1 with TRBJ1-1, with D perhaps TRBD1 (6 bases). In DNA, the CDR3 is TGCAGCGCACCGGGACAGAACACTGAAGCTTTCTTT. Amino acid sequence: CSAPGQNTEAFF.